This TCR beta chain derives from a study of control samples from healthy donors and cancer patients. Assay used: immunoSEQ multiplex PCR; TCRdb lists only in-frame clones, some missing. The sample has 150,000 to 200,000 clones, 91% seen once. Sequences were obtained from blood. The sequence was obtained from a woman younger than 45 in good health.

The CDR3 bases are TGCGCCAGCAGAAACAGGGGGCCAACCTTTTACGAGCAGTACTTC. It yields the protein CASRNRGPTFYEQYF. The chain combines TRBV5-1 with TRBJ2-7, with TRBD1 matching 9 bases. Per germline, CDR1 SGHRS and CDR2 YFSETQ. The CDR3 covers 15 residues. The V segment lost 5 bases and the J segment 4 bases; nucleotides outside the gene matches: 10.